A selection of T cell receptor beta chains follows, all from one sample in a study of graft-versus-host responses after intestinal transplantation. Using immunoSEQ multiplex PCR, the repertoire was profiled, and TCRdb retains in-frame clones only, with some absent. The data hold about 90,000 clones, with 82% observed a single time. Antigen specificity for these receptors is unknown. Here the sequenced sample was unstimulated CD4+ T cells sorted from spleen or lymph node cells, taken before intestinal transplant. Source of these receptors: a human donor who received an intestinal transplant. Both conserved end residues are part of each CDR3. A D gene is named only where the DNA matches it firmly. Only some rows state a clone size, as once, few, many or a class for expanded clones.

CDR3aa: CASSLGASWDNEQFF; CDR3nt: TGTGCCAGCAGCTTAGGGGCTAGCTGGGACAATGAGCAGTTCTTC; abundance: .; v_gene: TRBV7-9; j_gene: TRBJ2-1; d_gene: .
CDR3aa: CASSRLSGNKGDTEAFF; CDR3nt: TGTGCCAGCAGCCGTCTCTCAGGGAATAAGGGGGACACTGAAGCTTTCTTT; abundance: .; v_gene: TRBV5-6; j_gene: TRBJ1-1; d_gene: .
CDR3aa: CASSARNGQNEKLFF; CDR3nt: TGTGCCAGCAGTGCCCGCAACGGACAGAATGAAAAACTGTTTTTT; abundance: .; v_gene: TRBV6-4; j_gene: TRBJ1-4; d_gene: .
CDR3aa: CASSTVFSGANVLTF; CDR3nt: TGTGCGTCAAGCACCGTCTTCTCTGGGGCCAACGTCCTGACTTTC; abundance: .; v_gene: TRBV5-6; j_gene: TRBJ2-6; d_gene: .
CDR3aa: CASSFGQYNEQFF; CDR3nt: TGTGCCAGCAGCTTTGGTCAGTACAATGAGCAGTTCTTC; abundance: .; v_gene: TRBV7-9; j_gene: TRBJ2-1; d_gene: .
CDR3aa: CASSERRQLATNEKLFF; CDR3nt: TGTGCCAGCAGTGAACGGAGACAGCTAGCAACTAATGAAAAACTGTTTTTT; abundance: .; v_gene: TRBV6-1; j_gene: TRBJ1-4; d_gene: .
CDR3aa: CASSLDRVGEQYF; CDR3nt: TGTGCCAGCTCACTCGACCGGGTTGGCGAGCAGTACTTC; abundance: .; v_gene: TRBV18; j_gene: TRBJ2-7; d_gene: .
CDR3aa: CSARGGANVLTF; CDR3nt: TGCAGCGCGCGGGGGGGGGCCAACGTCCTGACTTTC; abundance: .; v_gene: TRBV29-1; j_gene: TRBJ2-6; d_gene: TRBD2
CDR3aa: CASSPDRGLFGELFF; CDR3nt: TGTGCCAGCAGTCCCGACAGGGGGCTCTTCGGGGAGCTGTTTTTT; abundance: .; v_gene: TRBV27; j_gene: TRBJ2-2; d_gene: TRBD1
CDR3aa: CASRFYAPETQYF; CDR3nt: TGCGCCAGCAGATTTTATGCGCCGGAGACCCAGTACTTC; abundance: .; v_gene: TRBV5-1; j_gene: TRBJ2-5; d_gene: .
CDR3aa: CASSPVGVGETQYF; CDR3nt: TGTGCCAGCAGTCCGGTCGGGGTGGGAGAGACCCAGTACTTC; abundance: .; v_gene: TRBV6-6; j_gene: TRBJ2-5; d_gene: .
CDR3aa: CAWTGDTQYF; CDR3nt: TGTGCCTGGACAGGGGATACGCAGTATTTT; abundance: .; v_gene: TRBV30; j_gene: TRBJ2-3; d_gene: .
CDR3aa: CASSFQSADYEQYF; CDR3nt: TGTGCCAGCAGCTTCCAGAGTGCGGATTACGAGCAGTACTTC; abundance: .; v_gene: TRBV7-9; j_gene: TRBJ2-7; d_gene: .
CDR3aa: CASTLNYGYTF; CDR3nt: TGTGCCAGCACTTTGAACTATGGCTACACCTTC; abundance: .; v_gene: TRBV6-6; j_gene: TRBJ1-2; d_gene: .
CDR3aa: CASSYSERVKTQYF; CDR3nt: TGTGCCAGCAGTTACTCGGAGCGGGTTAAGACCCAGTACTTC; abundance: .; v_gene: TRBV6-5; j_gene: TRBJ2-5; d_gene: .
CDR3aa: CASSVGGDFDQPQHF; CDR3nt: TGTGCCAGCAGCGTAGGCGGGGATTTCGATCAGCCCCAGCATTTT; abundance: .; v_gene: TRBV9; j_gene: TRBJ1-5; d_gene: .
CDR3aa: CASTPGQGITGELFF; CDR3nt: TGTGCCAGTACCCCGGGACAGGGTATCACCGGGGAGCTGTTTTTT; abundance: .; v_gene: TRBV19; j_gene: TRBJ2-2; d_gene: TRBD1
CDR3aa: CASSITVPQETQYF; CDR3nt: TGCGCCAGCAGCATCACAGTCCCCCAAGAGACCCAGTACTTC; abundance: .; v_gene: TRBV5-1; j_gene: TRBJ2-5; d_gene: .
CDR3aa: CASSDSGRGPGTDTQYF; CDR3nt: TGTGCCAGCAGTGATAGTGGCAGGGGGCCTGGCACAGATACGCAGTATTTT; abundance: .; v_gene: TRBV25-1; j_gene: TRBJ2-3; d_gene: TRBD1
CDR3aa: CASSQTGTGGNYGYTF; CDR3nt: TGCGCCAGCAGCCAGACCGGGACAGGGGGGAACTATGGCTACACCTTC; abundance: .; v_gene: TRBV5-1; j_gene: TRBJ1-2; d_gene: TRBD1
CDR3aa: CASSLTRGNEQFF; CDR3nt: TGTGCCAGCAGCCTTACGCGGGGTAATGAGCAGTTCTTC; abundance: .; v_gene: TRBV11-3; j_gene: TRBJ2-1; d_gene: .
CDR3aa: CASSRTGLDEQYF; CDR3nt: TGTGCCAGCAGCCGAACAGGGTTGGACGAGCAGTACTTC; abundance: .; v_gene: TRBV28; j_gene: TRBJ2-7; d_gene: .
CDR3aa: CATSRGGAANEKLFF; CDR3nt: TGTGCCACCAGCAGAGGTGGAGCGGCGAATGAAAAACTGTTTTTT; abundance: .; v_gene: TRBV15; j_gene: TRBJ1-4; d_gene: .
CDR3aa: CASSPIGLGIGGNTIYF; CDR3nt: TGTGCCAGCTCACCAATCGGACTGGGAATTGGTGGAAACACCATATATTTT; abundance: .; v_gene: TRBV18; j_gene: TRBJ1-3; d_gene: .
CDR3aa: CASSPRQFSGNTIYF; CDR3nt: TGTGCCAGCAGCCCGCGACAGTTCTCTGGAAACACCATATATTTT; abundance: .; v_gene: TRBV7-8; j_gene: TRBJ1-3; d_gene: .
CDR3aa: CASSVSWGPTYEQYF; CDR3nt: TGTGCCAGCAGCGTAAGCTGGGGCCCTACGTACGAGCAGTACTTC; abundance: .; v_gene: TRBV9; j_gene: TRBJ2-7; d_gene: .
CDR3aa: CASSRAAGAGNTIYF; CDR3nt: TGCGCCAGCAGCCGGGCGGCGGGCGCGGGAAACACCATATATTTT; abundance: .; v_gene: TRBV5-1; j_gene: TRBJ1-3; d_gene: .
CDR3aa: CASIPTSGSSYNEQFF; CDR3nt: TGCGCCAGCATCCCCACTAGCGGAAGCTCCTACAATGAGCAGTTCTTC; abundance: .; v_gene: TRBV5-1; j_gene: TRBJ2-1; d_gene: TRBD2
CDR3aa: CASSYSTGGTLHF; CDR3nt: TGTGCCAGCAGTTACTCCACGGGGGGGACCCTCCACTTT; abundance: few; v_gene: TRBV6-5; j_gene: TRBJ1-6; d_gene: .
CDR3aa: CASSLTSGTQYF; CDR3nt: TGCGCCAGCAGTCTGACTAGCGGTACGCAGTATTTT; abundance: .; v_gene: TRBV10-2; j_gene: TRBJ2-3; d_gene: TRBD2
CDR3aa: CATRHGGENEQFF; CDR3nt: TGCGCCACCCGCCATGGGGGGGAAAATGAGCAGTTCTTC; abundance: .; v_gene: TRBV5-1; j_gene: TRBJ2-1; d_gene: TRBD2
CDR3aa: CASSLGAGDGYTF; CDR3nt: TGCGCCAGCAGCCTGGGGGCAGGGGACGGCTACACCTTC; abundance: .; v_gene: TRBV5-1; j_gene: TRBJ1-2; d_gene: .
CDR3aa: CASNPGTDTQYF; CDR3nt: TGTGCCAGCAACCCGGGCACAGATACGCAGTATTTT; abundance: few; v_gene: TRBV25-1; j_gene: TRBJ2-3; d_gene: .
CDR3aa: CASSKGPPSGGSYEQYF; CDR3nt: TGTGCCAGCAGCAAAGGCCCCCCTAGCGGGGGTTCCTACGAGCAGTACTTC; abundance: .; v_gene: TRBV7-2; j_gene: TRBJ2-7; d_gene: TRBD2
CDR3aa: CASSLRQNYGYTF; CDR3nt: TGTGCCAGCAGCTTGCGACAGAACTATGGCTACACCTTC; abundance: .; v_gene: TRBV7-9; j_gene: TRBJ1-2; d_gene: .
CDR3aa: CASAGGRVNEQFF; CDR3nt: TGTGCCAGCGCCGGGGGGAGGGTGAATGAGCAGTTCTTC; abundance: .; v_gene: TRBV6-6; j_gene: TRBJ2-1; d_gene: TRBD2
CDR3aa: CASSWTRASRNEQFF; CDR3nt: TGTGCCAGCAGTTGGACACGGGCCTCTCGCAATGAGCAGTTCTTC; abundance: .; v_gene: TRBV7-9; j_gene: TRBJ2-1; d_gene: .
CDR3aa: CASSQRAASGGGEETQYF; CDR3nt: TGTGCCAGCAGCCAGAGGGCTGCTTCGGGGGGTGGGGAAGAGACCCAGTACTTC; abundance: .; v_gene: TRBV4-2; j_gene: TRBJ2-5; d_gene: TRBD2
CDR3aa: CASSRTGLSNQPQHF; CDR3nt: TGTGCCAGCAGTCGGACAGGGCTTAGCAATCAGCCCCAGCATTTT; abundance: .; v_gene: TRBV28; j_gene: TRBJ1-5; d_gene: TRBD1
CDR3aa: CASNSPKIADYGYTF; CDR3nt: TGTGCCAGCAATTCCCCCAAGATCGCAGACTATGGCTACACCTTC; abundance: .; v_gene: TRBV28; j_gene: TRBJ1-2; d_gene: .
CDR3aa: CSVSGTEIYEQYF; CDR3nt: TGCAGCGTTTCCGGGACAGAGATCTACGAGCAGTACTTC; abundance: few; v_gene: TRBV29-1; j_gene: TRBJ2-7; d_gene: TRBD1
CDR3aa: CASSVGGDYNEQFF; CDR3nt: TGTGCCAGCAGCGTAGGCGGGGATTACAATGAGCAGTTCTTC; abundance: .; v_gene: TRBV9; j_gene: TRBJ2-1; d_gene: .
CDR3aa: CASSGGQSIADTQYF; CDR3nt: TGTGCCAGCAGTGGGGGACAGTCAATCGCAGATACGCAGTATTTT; abundance: once; v_gene: TRBV25-1; j_gene: TRBJ2-3; d_gene: TRBD1
CDR3aa: CASRVGQGLDYGYTF; CDR3nt: TGTGCCAGCAGGGTCGGACAGGGATTGGACTATGGCTACACCTTC; abundance: .; v_gene: TRBV2; j_gene: TRBJ1-2; d_gene: TRBD1
CDR3aa: CASSLGPRGVANEKLFF; CDR3nt: TGCGCCAGCAGCTTGGGTCCTAGAGGAGTGGCTAATGAAAAACTGTTTTTT; abundance: .; v_gene: TRBV5-1; j_gene: TRBJ1-4; d_gene: .
CDR3aa: CASSPGLTTYEQYF; CDR3nt: TGTGCCAGCTCACCAGGACTGACCACCTACGAGCAGTACTTC; abundance: .; v_gene: TRBV18; j_gene: TRBJ2-7; d_gene: .
CDR3aa: CASSESGSGLYEQFF; CDR3nt: TGCGCCAGCAGCGAGAGCGGGAGCGGACTCTATGAGCAGTTCTTC; abundance: .; v_gene: TRBV5-1; j_gene: TRBJ2-1; d_gene: TRBD2
CDR3aa: CASSFGGGETQYF; CDR3nt: TGCGCCAGCAGCTTTGGGGGCGGAGAGACCCAGTACTTC; abundance: once; v_gene: TRBV5-1; j_gene: TRBJ2-5; d_gene: .
CDR3aa: CASSGTDQETQYF; CDR3nt: TGTGCCAGCTCCGGGACAGACCAAGAGACCCAGTACTTC; abundance: once; v_gene: TRBV18; j_gene: TRBJ2-5; d_gene: TRBD1
CDR3aa: CASSRWGVAGGLSYEQYF; CDR3nt: TGTGCCAGCAGTCGTTGGGGGGTAGCGGGAGGGCTATCCTACGAGCAGTACTTC; abundance: .; v_gene: TRBV28; j_gene: TRBJ2-7; d_gene: TRBD2
CDR3aa: CATHPGSGNEQFF; CDR3nt: TGTGCCACCCATCCGGGATCAGGAAATGAGCAGTTCTTC; abundance: .; v_gene: TRBV10-3; j_gene: TRBJ2-1; d_gene: .
CDR3aa: CASSGPGRNQETQYF; CDR3nt: TGCGCCAGCAGCGGCCCGGGTAGGAACCAAGAGACCCAGTACTTC; abundance: .; v_gene: TRBV5-1; j_gene: TRBJ2-5; d_gene: .
CDR3aa: CASSYRTGELFF; CDR3nt: TGTGCCAGCAGTTACCGTACCGGGGAGCTGTTTTTT; abundance: .; v_gene: TRBV6-5; j_gene: TRBJ2-2; d_gene: .
CDR3aa: CASRQTTVNEQFF; CDR3nt: TGTGCCAGCAGGCAAACCACAGTAAATGAGCAGTTCTTC; abundance: .; v_gene: TRBV7-9; j_gene: TRBJ2-1; d_gene: .
CDR3aa: CASSIMWSTEAFF; CDR3nt: TGTGCCAGCAGCATTATGTGGAGTACTGAAGCTTTCTTT; abundance: .; v_gene: TRBV2; j_gene: TRBJ1-1; d_gene: .
CDR3aa: CASSSTGEGGYTF; CDR3nt: TGTGCCAGCAGCTCGACAGGGGAAGGGGGCTACACCTTC; abundance: .; v_gene: TRBV5-5; j_gene: TRBJ1-2; d_gene: TRBD1
CDR3aa: CASGKIAGEKTQYF; CDR3nt: TGTGCCAGCGGGAAGATAGCGGGAGAAAAGACCCAGTACTTC; abundance: .; v_gene: TRBV6-8; j_gene: TRBJ2-5; d_gene: TRBD2
CDR3aa: CASSSRRGDQETQYF; CDR3nt: TGTGCTAGCAGCTCCCGGCGGGGGGACCAAGAGACCCAGTACTTC; abundance: .; v_gene: TRBV7-7; j_gene: TRBJ2-5; d_gene: TRBD2
CDR3aa: CASSSPGQGIQETQYF; CDR3nt: TGTGCCAGCTCATCCCCGGGACAGGGGATCCAAGAGACCCAGTACTTC; abundance: .; v_gene: TRBV18; j_gene: TRBJ2-5; d_gene: TRBD1
CDR3aa: CASSPPDNYNEQFF; CDR3nt: TGTGCCAGCAGTCCCCCGGACAATTACAATGAGCAGTTCTTC; abundance: .; v_gene: TRBV28; j_gene: TRBJ2-1; d_gene: .